The 24 T cell receptor beta chains given below trace back to one sample, sequenced in a study of T cells in localized non-small cell lung cancer. Sequencing was performed with immunoSEQ multiplex PCR; in TCRdb, only in-frame clones are kept and a portion is missing. This table holds about 26,000 clones, roughly 80% found once. This specimen consisted of peripheral blood, obtained before any cancer treatment. The receptors come from a woman aged 35-70 years with stage I lung adenocarcinoma.

The chain combines TRBV19 with TRBJ2-1, with 13 nucleotides matching TRBD2. CDR3 length: 17 amino acids. In germline, CDR1 is LNHDA, CDR2 SQIVND (reference sequence). Trimming at V came to 6 bases and at J to 9 bases, leaving 14 bases not matched to a gene. The CDR3 nucleotides are TGTGCCAGTAGCGTGACCCCAACTAGCGGGGGGGCAGGTGAGCAGTTCTTC. This sequence encodes CASSVTPTSGGAGEQFF.

This chain links TRBV5-6 with TRBJ2-1, with a weak D call TRBD1 (6 bases). This CDR3 spans 14 amino acids. The V end lost 0 bases, the J end lost 4 bases, and 8 bases lay between the germline ends. The germline V gene has CDR1 SGHDT and CDR2 YYEEEE. The CDR3 sequence is CASSLDRVYNEQFF. DNA for the CDR3: TGTGCCAGCAGCTTGGACAGGGTTTACAATGAGCAGTTCTTC.

V and J are TRBV7-2 and TRBJ2-7; TRBD1 or TRBD2 may be the D gene (5 bases each). The CDR3 runs to 15 residues. With 3 bases removed from V and 0 bases from J, the gap between germline ends came to 12 bases. The germline V gene encodes CDR1 SGHTA and CDR2 FQGNSA. The CDR3, as DNA: TGTGCCAGCAGCTTCATGGGGGATCCCTCCTACGAGCAGTACTTC. Amino acid sequence: CASSFMGDPSYEQYF.

The chain employs TRBV5-6 and TRBJ1-1, with D possibly TRBD1 on 5 matching bases. Trimming removed 5 bases at V and 4 bases at J, with 21 bases between. Germline loops: CDR1 SGHDT, CDR2 YYEEEE. The CDR3 has 16 amino acids. This chain's CDR3 is CASRFLAGSLGTEAFF. In DNA, the CDR3 is TGTGCCAGCAGGTTCCTCGCAGGGTCCCTGGGCACTGAAGCTTTCTTT.

This clone appeared a single time. V is TRBV29-1 and J is TRBJ2-2, with 11 positions matching TRBD2. CDR3 length: 13 residues. The germline V gene encodes CDR1 SQVTM and CDR2 ANQGSEA. The CDR3 here is CSAGTSGAGELFF. The CDR3 nucleotides read TGCAGTGCCGGGACTAGCGGCGCCGGGGAGCTGTTTTTT.

This clone was counted once. V gene TRBV7-8 combines with J gene TRBJ1-1; D gene ambiguous. The CDR3 length is 11 residues. V gave up 5 bases and J gave up 11 bases, with 12 bases separating them. The germline V gene encodes CDR1 SGHVS and CDR2 FQNEAQ. This CDR3 reads CASSPARMAFF. As DNA, the CDR3 is TGTGCCAGCAGCCCCGCAAGGATGGCTTTCTTT. The entire variable domain, with the rest obtained from reference TRBV7-8 and TRBJ1-1, is as follows: GAGVSQSPRYKVAKRGQDVALRCDPISGHVSLFWYQQALGQGPEFLTYFQNEAQLDKSGLPSDRFFAERPEGSVSTLKIQRTQQEDSAVYLCASSPARMAFFGQGTRLTVV.

This clone was seen a handful of times. This sequence joins TRBV6-1 and TRBJ2-2; no reliable D call. Per germline, CDR1 MNHNS and CDR2 SASEGT. CDR3 length: 13 amino acids. V was pared by 2 bases and J by 6 bases, with 7 bases between. CDR3 in DNA: TGTGCCAGCAGTGAATACCAGGCCGGGGAGCTGTTTTTT. This translates into CASSEYQAGELFF.

V is TRBV5-6 and J is TRBJ2-2; D is unclear. CDR1 is SGHDT and CDR2 is YYEEEE in the germline V gene. The CDR3 has 11 residues. The V end was cut by 0 bases, the J end by 6 bases, with 0 bases between. CDR3: CASSLAGELFF. In DNA, the CDR3 is TGTGCCAGCAGCTTGGCCGGGGAGCTGTTTTTT.

The rearrangement uses TRBV7-8 and TRBJ1-5, with 9 nucleotides matching TRBD1. This CDR3 has 15 amino acids. After removal of 2 bases from V and 7 bases from J, the junction contained 6 bases not matched to a gene. Germline V gene sequence: CDR1 SGHVS, CDR2 FQNEAQ. CDR3 amino acids: CASSLIQGARQPQHF. The DNA of the CDR3 is TGTGCCAGCAGCTTAATACAGGGGGCGCGACAGCCCCAGCATTTT.

The chain links TRBV30 to TRBJ1-2, with D possibly matching TRBD1 (5 bases). The V gene lost 3 bases and the J gene lost 13 bases, with 24 bases spanning the gap. Per the germline V gene, CDR1 is GTSNPN and CDR2 is SVGIG (reference sequence). CDR3 size: 14 residues. The DNA for the CDR3 is TGTGCCTGGAGCTCCGAGCTAGGGTATCCGGGGGGCACCTTC. Protein product: CAWSSELGYPGGTF.

The chain uses TRBV19 and TRBJ1-2; D is possibly TRBD1 (5 bases). Germline V gives CDR1 LNHDA, CDR2 SQIVND (reference sequence). The CDR3 has 15 residues. The V gene lost 3 bases and the J gene lost 4 bases, with 15 bases spanning the gap. Here the CDR3 DNA reads TGTGCCAGTAGTATCGGGGCGCTCTGGGTCTATGGCTACACCTTC. This codes for CASSIGALWVYGYTF.

The J gene is TRBJ1-2, the V gene TRBV14, with 7 bases fitting TRBD1. The CDR3 totals 17 residues. The V gene end was trimmed by 3 bases and the J gene end by 5 bases; junction bases not matched to a gene: 15. Looked up from germline, CDR1 is SGHDN and CDR2 is FVKESK. CDR3 amino acids: CASSQAFNRGRGYGYTF. CDR3 nucleotide sequence: TGTGCCAGCAGCCAGGCGTTCAACAGGGGCAGGGGTTATGGCTACACCTTC.

The chain joins TRBV7-8 to TRBJ1-5; unclear D gene. This CDR3 has 16 residues. Germline V gene lookup returns CDR1 SGHVS and CDR2 FQNEAQ. Trimming stripped 3 bases from V and 0 bases from J, with 12 bases between. CDR3 DNA sequence: TGTGCCAGCAGCTTTTCTGCATGGGCTAGCAATCAGCCCCAGCATTTT. Translating it yields CASSFSAWASNQPQHF.

This clone was observed a handful of times. The same CDR3 arises from other DNA sequences in this sample as well. The V gene is TRBV11-3, the J gene TRBJ1-2; D may be TRBD1 (5 bases). This CDR3 contains 16 residues. The germline CDR1 and CDR2 sequences are SGHNT and YENEEA. V lost 0 bases to trimming and J lost 2 bases, with 13 bases between them. Here the CDR3 DNA reads TGTGCCAGCAGCTTAGAGGGACGTGGTGGGAACTATGGCTACACCTTC. Its protein product is CASSLEGRGGNYGYTF.

The chain recombines TRBV19 with TRBJ1-3; 7 bases match TRBD1. V lost 3 bases and J lost 3; bases outside the gene matches: 2. The germline gives CDR1 LNHDA, CDR2 SQIVND (reference sequence). This CDR3 region has 14 residues. CDR3 coding DNA: TGTGCCAGTAGTATGACAGGGATTGGAAACACCATATATTTT. Protein: CASSMTGIGNTIYF.

The chain carries TRBV29-1 and TRBJ2-1; D may correspond to TRBD1 or TRBD2 (5 bases each). Trimming left V 4 bases short and J 2 bases short, with 15 bases between. The CDR3 has 15 amino acids. CDR1 is SQVTM, CDR2 ANQGSEA, per germline. This chain's CDR3 is CSVVGEGRPYNEQFF. CDR3 in DNA: TGCAGCGTTGTGGGGGAAGGGAGACCCTACAATGAGCAGTTCTTC.

By proportion, this clone is medium-sized. The rearrangement uses TRBV7-8 and TRBJ1-2, with a possible D match to TRBD1 (6 bases). CDR1 is SGHVS and CDR2 is FQNEAQ in the germline V gene. This CDR3 spans 16 amino acids. The germline V and J ends were trimmed by 4 bases and 0 bases, with 15 bases remaining between them. CDR3 sequence: CASSSIDRIANYGYTF. The CDR3 DNA is TGTGCCAGCAGCTCGATCGACAGGATTGCTAACTATGGCTACACCTTC.

This clone was seen a handful of times. This chain joins TRBV6-1 and TRBJ1-1; D is ambiguous. The CDR3 is made up of 12 amino acids. Trimming pared 4 bases from V and 6 bases from J, leaving 9 bases between. Germline CDR1 is MNHNS and CDR2 is SASEGT. The DNA for the CDR3 is TGTGCCAGCAGTGTCCGACGGGCTGAAGCTTTCTTT. It is translated as CASSVRRAEAFF.

The chain links TRBV11-2 to TRBJ1-1, with TRBD1 identical over 9 bases. With V trimmed by 2 bases and J by 1 base, 5 bases remained unmatched. CDR3 length: 16 residues. The germline CDR1 and CDR2 sequences are SGHAT and FQNNGV. The CDR3 sequence: CASSLYRGRANTEAFF. In DNA, the CDR3 is TGTGCCAGCAGCTTATACAGGGGGCGGGCGAACACTGAAGCTTTCTTT. Supplemented by reference TRBV11-2 and TRBJ1-1, the full variable domain reads EAGVAQSPRYKIIEKRQSVAFWCNPISGHATLYWYQQILGQGPKLLIQFQNNGVVDDSQLPKDRFSAERLKGVDSTLKIQPAKLEDSAVYLCASSLYRGRANTEAFFGQGTRLTVV.

This rearrangement joins TRBV7-9 to TRBJ2-5, with 8 bases fitting TRBD2. In germline, CDR1 is SEHNR, CDR2 FQNEAQ (reference sequence). This CDR3 region has 15 residues. J was trimmed by 7 bases and V by 4 bases; bases with no gene match: 11. CDR3 protein: CASSYPTGGAGTQYF. CDR3 sequence (DNA): TGTGCCAGCAGCTACCCCACGGGGGGGGCCGGGACCCAGTACTTC. Based on the CDR3 plus reference TRBV7-9 and TRBJ2-5, the full variable domain is DTGVSQNPRHKITKRGQNVTFRCDPISEHNRLYWYRQTLGQGPEFLTYFQNEAQLEKSRLLSDRFSAERPKGSFSTLEIQRTEQGDSAMYLCASSYPTGGAGTQYFGPGTRLLVL.

The chain combines TRBV5-1 with TRBJ2-7, with TRBD1 matching 10 bases. The CDR3 totals 16 residues. Looked up from germline, CDR1 is SGHRS and CDR2 is YFSETQ. V lost 2 bases, J lost 5 bases, and 10 bases stayed unmatched. In DNA form, the CDR3 reads TGCGCCAGCAGCTTTTACCGACAGGGGGCGAGCGACGAGCAGTACTTC. Translated, it gives CASSFYRQGASDEQYF.

The chain recombines TRBV7-2 with TRBJ1-4; no reliable D call. Trimming took 7 bases from V and 0 from J, leaving 15 bases between them. CDR3 length: 16 amino acids. Germline assignment: CDR1 SGHTA and CDR2 FQGNSA. The CDR3 reads CASNPTGGTTNEKLFF. The DNA of the CDR3 is TGTGCCAGCAACCCGACGGGCGGAACAACTAATGAAAAACTGTTTTTT.

V is TRBV6-1 and J is TRBJ1-5; the D gene is possibly TRBD1 (6 bases). In germline, CDR1 is MNHNS, CDR2 SASEGT. This CDR3 has 13 residues. Trimming took 7 bases from V and 7 from J, leaving 14 bases between them. CDR3 protein: CASIQGYAQPQHF. The CDR3, as DNA: TGTGCCAGCATTCAGGGGTATGCACAGCCCCAGCATTTT.

This chain connects TRBV19 to TRBJ2-7, with a tentative D call TRBD1 (5 bases). Trimming stripped 6 bases from V and 0 bases from J, with 12 bases between. This CDR3 has 14 amino acids. Germline V gene data show CDR1 as LNHDA and CDR2 as SQIVND (reference sequence). CDR3 nucleotide sequence: TGTGCCAGTAGCCTCAGGGTATACTCCTACGAGCAGTACTTC. Amino acid sequence: CASSLRVYSYEQYF.